This TCR beta chain was identified during a study of blood T cell repertoires in COVID-19. The data were produced by immunoSEQ multiplex PCR, yet TCRdb's version contains in-frame clones alone and is incomplete. The sample yields about 140,000 clones, over 60% seen once. Germline-derived CDR1 and CDR2 are SGHNT and YYREEE (reference sequence). V shed 0 bases and J shed 0 bases, with 6 bases lying between them. The CDR3 has 14 amino acids. Individuals drawn from under 30 US areas were roughly 18 to 95 years old. The sequencing sample was made of PBMCs or T cells enriched from blood (not recorded which). This chain joins TRBV5-4 and TRBJ1-2; no clear D. The source is a woman between 45 and 60 years old who had recovered from COVID-19. CDR3 amino acids: CASSLVYSNYGYTF. The CDR3 coding sequence is TGTGCCAGCAGCTTGGTCTATTCTAACTATGGCTACACCTTC. Full variable domain (outside the CDR3, taken from reference TRBV5-4 and TRBJ1-2): ETGVTQSPTHLIKTRGQQVTLRCSSQSGHNTVSWYQQALGQGPQFIFQYYREEENGRGNFPPRFSGLQFPNYSSELNVNALELDDSALYLCASSLVYSNYGYTFGSGTRLTVV.